One sample yielded the 28 T cell receptor beta chains listed below, sequenced in a study of blood T cell repertoires in COVID-19. Libraries were prepared by immunoSEQ multiplex PCR; TCRdb keeps only in-frame clonotypes and omits some of them. The sample includes roughly 250,000 clones, approximately 90% of them seen just once. Sequenced sample: PBMCs or T cells enriched from blood (not recorded which). The origin of the receptors is a woman aged 25 to 39 with acute COVID-19.

V usage is TRBV19 and J usage is TRBJ2-1, with unresolved D. V shed 6 bases and J shed 2 bases, with 14 bases lying between them. Germline values: CDR1 LNHDA, CDR2 SQIVND (reference sequence). CDR3 length: 15 residues. The CDR3 region has the DNA TGTGCCAGTAGCCTCACTTATAGCCCCTACAATGAGCAGTTCTTC. Translation: CASSLTYSPYNEQFF. The variable domain in full, with the rest retrieved from reference TRBV19 and TRBJ2-1, is DGGITQSPKYLFRKEGQNVTLSCEQNLNHDAMYWYRQDPGQGLRLIYYSQIVNDFQKGDIAEGYSVSREKKESFPLTVTSAQKNPTAFYLCASSLTYSPYNEQFFGPGTRLTVL.

This sequence joins TRBV7-6 and TRBJ1-5, with D tentatively TRBD1 (6 bases). Trimming pared 1 base from V and 6 bases from J, leaving 19 bases between. The CDR3 length is 17 residues. The germline CDR1 and CDR2 sequences are SGHVS and FNYEAQ. Written as DNA, the CDR3 is TGTGCCAGCAGCTTAGGGGGACACACCAGCGGGAGTCAGCCCCAGCATTTT. Protein sequence: CASSLGGHTSGSQPQHF.

V usage is TRBV5-5 and J usage is TRBJ1-5, with 7 bases aligning to TRBD1. This CDR3 spans 14 amino acids. The junction had 2 bases not matched to a gene; V was cut back by 0 bases and J by 5 bases. CDR1 is SGHKS and CDR2 is YYEKEE in the germline V gene (reference sequence). DNA for the CDR3: TGTGCCAGCAGCTTGGACAGGGGATATCAGCCCCAGCATTTT. Translated, it gives CASSLDRGYQPQHF. Combining the CDR3 with reference TRBV5-5 and TRBJ1-5 gives the whole variable domain DAGVTQSPTHLIKTRGQQVTLRCSPISGHKSVSWYQQVLGQGPQFIFQYYEKEERGRGNFPDRFSARQFPNYSSELNVNALLLGDSALYLCASSLDRGYQPQHFGDGTRLSIL.

The chain carries TRBV7-2 and TRBJ2-5; TRBD2 might be the D (6 bases). The ends were cut back, 5 bases at V and 5 bases at J, with 15 bases in the middle. The CDR3 runs 14 residues. Germline assignment: CDR1 SGHTA and CDR2 FQGNSA. The CDR3 nucleotides are TGTGCCAGCAGCGAAACCGGGACTGATGAGACCCAGTACTTC. Amino acids: CASSETGTDETQYF.

V gene TRBV11-2 combines with J gene TRBJ1-2; D remains unclear. V was clipped by 0 bases and J by 2 bases, with 7 bases between them. Germline CDR1 and CDR2: SGHAT and FQNNGV. This CDR3 has 14 residues. The CDR3 nucleotides are TGTGCCAGCAGCTTAGATCCAGCGAACTATGGCTACACCTTC. Its protein product is CASSLDPANYGYTF. Together with reference TRBV11-2 and TRBJ1-2, the CDR3 gives the full variable domain: EAGVAQSPRYKIIEKRQSVAFWCNPISGHATLYWYQQILGQGPKLLIQFQNNGVVDDSQLPKDRFSAERLKGVDSTLKIQPAKLEDSAVYLCASSLDPANYGYTFGSGTRLTVV.

This rearrangement joins TRBV19 to TRBJ1-6, with D maybe TRBD1 (6 bases). The CDR3 totals 13 residues. With 5 bases removed from V and 7 bases from J, the gap between germline ends came to 9 bases. Germline CDR1 LNHDA, CDR2 SQIVND (reference sequence). CDR3 coding DNA: TGTGCCAGTAGTCTCACAGGGAATTCACCCCTCCACTTT. It is translated as CASSLTGNSPLHF.

The genes are TRBV10-3 and TRBJ2-7; no reliable D call. V was trimmed by 6 bases and J by 0 bases, leaving 15 bases between them. CDR1 and CDR2 from the germline V gene are ENHRY and SYGVKD. The CDR3 is 15 amino acids. The CDR3 nucleotides read TGTGCCATCAGAGAAAACATCGATAACTCCTACGAGCAGTACTTC. Protein product: CAIRENIDNSYEQYF.

The chain is built from TRBV7-2 and TRBJ1-5, with D uncertain. V was trimmed by 3 bases and J by 7 bases, leaving 16 bases between them. CDR1 SGHTA and CDR2 FQGNSA come from the germline V gene. CDR3 length equals 15 residues. The CDR3 DNA reads as TGTGCCAGCAGCTTTTCGGCCTTGGAGGGACAGCCCCAGCATTTT. This encodes CASSFSALEGQPQHF.

This chain links TRBV19 with TRBJ2-2, with 9 bases that match TRBD1. V shed 3 bases, J shed 5 bases, and the junction held 10 bases outside the gene matches. The CDR3 is 17 residues long. From germline, CDR1 is LNHDA and CDR2 SQIVND (reference sequence). The CDR3 region is CASSIWWGQGKTGELFF. Here the CDR3 DNA reads TGTGCCAGTAGTATTTGGTGGGGACAGGGAAAAACCGGGGAGCTGTTTTTT.

The chain recombines TRBV13 with TRBJ1-2, with D perhaps matching TRBD1 (5 bases). There are 13 residues in the CDR3. In germline, CDR1 is PRHDT, CDR2 FYEKMQ (reference sequence). V lost 5 bases and J lost 7, with 14 bases in between. The CDR3 coding sequence is TGTGCCAGCAGCCCCAGACCCGGGGGTGGCTACACCTTC. This gives the protein CASSPRPGGGYTF.

CDR3 coding DNA: TGTGCCAGCAGCTTAGTATCTAGCGGGGGCCAAGAGACCCAGTACTTC. Translated: CASSLVSSGGQETQYF. The V call is TRBV11-2, the J call TRBJ2-5; 10 bases match TRBD2. The CDR3 spans 16 residues. Germline trimming cut 1 base from V and 1 base from J; bases unmatched to any gene: 3. Germline CDR1 SGHAT, CDR2 FQNNGV. Full variable domain (missing parts from reference TRBV11-2 and TRBJ2-5): EAGVAQSPRYKIIEKRQSVAFWCNPISGHATLYWYQQILGQGPKLLIQFQNNGVVDDSQLPKDRFSAERLKGVDSTLKIQPAKLEDSAVYLCASSLVSSGGQETQYFGPGTRLLVL.

The rearrangement uses TRBV6-4 and TRBJ1-6; no firm D call. Germline V gene data show CDR1 as MRHNA and CDR2 as SNTAGT. This CDR3 region has 13 residues. The V and J ends lost 5 bases and 6 bases respectively, with 8 bases between them. CDR3 sequence: CASSTDFNSPLHF. The CDR3 coding sequence is TGTGCCAGCAGTACGGACTTTAATTCACCCCTCCACTTT.

This chain connects TRBV7-2 to TRBJ2-5, with TRBD2 as a possible D gene (6 bases). With 0 bases removed from V and 4 bases from J, the gap between germline ends came to 18 bases. The CDR3 is made up of 17 amino acids. Per germline, CDR1 SGHTA and CDR2 FQGNSA. This CDR3 reads CASSLASVGGGGETQYF. The DNA of the CDR3 is TGTGCCAGCAGCTTAGCGTCGGTGGGAGGAGGCGGAGAGACCCAGTACTTC.

The J gene is TRBJ1-4, the V gene TRBV28; 9 bases are a match to TRBD1. CDR1 and CDR2 from the germline V gene are MDHEN and SYDVKM. CDR3 length: 14 residues. Trimming cost V 6 bases and J 8 bases; bases outside gene matches: 7. The CDR3 DNA reads as TGTGCCAGCAGCTATCCGGGACAGGGCGAAAAACTGTTTTTT. Encoded protein: CASSYPGQGEKLFF.

V is TRBV29-1 and J is TRBJ1-2; D is perhaps TRBD1 (5 bases). Germline V gives CDR1 SQVTM, CDR2 ANQGSEA. The CDR3 spans 12 residues. Trimming shortened V by 5 bases and J by 8 bases, and 15 bases separated the two germline ends. The chain's CDR3 is CSVRRGEEGYTF. The CDR3 bases are TGCAGCGTTCGGAGGGGCGAGGAGGGCTACACCTTC.

The rearrangement links TRBV4-1 to TRBJ2-3; the D gene is possibly TRBD1 (6 bases). Trimming cost V 3 bases and J 1 base, with 11 bases left between them. Germline V gene data show CDR1 as MGHRA and CDR2 as YSYEKL. The CDR3 sequence is 15 residues long. Here the CDR3 DNA reads TGCGCCAGCAGCCAGCAGGGGTCCCGCACAGATACGCAGTATTTT. Amino acids: CASSQQGSRTDTQYF.

This clone was recorded once. The rearrangement uses TRBV5-1 and TRBJ1-3; D may be TRBD1 (5 bases). V was pared by 4 bases and J by 0 bases, with 11 bases between. The CDR3 consists of 15 residues. Germline assignment: CDR1 SGHRS and CDR2 YFSETQ. CDR3 nucleotides: TGCGCCAGCAGCGCCCAGACAGACTCTGGAAACACCATATATTTT. Protein sequence: CASSAQTDSGNTIYF.

This clone showed up many times. V and J are TRBV29-1 and TRBJ2-5; perhaps TRBD1 as D (8 bases). Germline CDR1 reads SQVTM; CDR2 reads ANQGSEA. V was clipped by 3 bases and J by 5 bases, with 13 bases between them. The CDR3 sequence is 13 residues long. CDR3 coding DNA: TGCAGCGTTGAGTCACAGGGGGGGGAGACCCAGTACTTC. Translating it yields CSVESQGGETQYF.

This chain connects TRBV29-1 to TRBJ2-2, with TRBD1 as a possible D gene (5 bases). Germline CDR1 SQVTM, CDR2 ANQGSEA. CDR3 length equals 12 residues. V lost 4 bases to trimming and J lost 7 bases, with 10 bases between them. In DNA, the CDR3 is TGCAGCGTTGCTAGGGGCGGCGGGGAGCTGTTTTTT. It yields the protein CSVARGGGELFF.

This clone was found once. This chain uses TRBV14 with TRBJ2-7; a weak D match, TRBD1 (8 bases). The V gene lost 3 bases and the J gene lost 3 bases, with 15 bases spanning the gap. The CDR3 runs to 15 residues. Germline values: CDR1 SGHDN, CDR2 FVKESK. CDR3 coding DNA: TGTGCCAGCAGCCACGGACAGGGAGGGAACTACGAGCAGTACTTC. Amino acid sequence: CASSHGQGGNYEQYF.

The V gene is TRBV5-4, the J gene TRBJ2-2, with D possibly being TRBD2 (5 bases). The length of the CDR3 is 15 residues. V gave up 4 bases and J gave up 8 bases, with 18 bases separating them. CDR1 is SGHNT, CDR2 YYREEE, per germline (reference sequence). The CDR3 nucleotides read TGTGCCAGCAGCCCTCCGGGAATCGAGGATGGGGAGCTGTTTTTT. Protein product: CASSPPGIEDGELFF. Drawing the rest from reference TRBV5-4 and TRBJ2-2, the complete variable domain is ETGVTQSPTHLIKTRGQQVTLRCSSQSGHNTVSWYQQALGQGPQFIFQYYREEENGRGNFPPRFSGLQFPNYSSELNVNALELDDSALYLCASSPPGIEDGELFFGEGSRLTVL.

Points on this clone: The same CDR3 arises from other DNA sequences in this sample as well. The CDR3 loop reads CAISEGQGYEQYF. For the CDR3, the DNA is TGTGCCATCAGTGAGGGTCAGGGCTACGAGCAGTACTTC. This rearrangement joins TRBV10-3 to TRBJ2-7; D may be TRBD1 (5 bases). Trimming cost V 2 bases and J 3 bases, with 8 bases left between them. The CDR3 extends over 13 amino acids. Germline V gene lookup returns CDR1 ENHRY and CDR2 SYGVKD.

V and J are TRBV24-1 and TRBJ1-2, with TRBD1 as a possible D gene (5 bases). The CDR3 has 14 amino acids. CDR1 KGHDR and CDR2 SFDVKD come from the germline V gene. Trimming removed 3 bases at V and 1 base at J, with 8 bases between. The CDR3: CATSDRGYNYGYTF. CDR3 sequence (DNA): TGTGCCACCAGTGATCGGGGGTATAACTATGGCTACACCTTC.

This clone has a single count. This chain links TRBV18 with TRBJ2-3; TRBD2 matches 7 bases. J lost 2 bases, V lost 3 bases, and 2 bases had no gene match. The CDR3 loop spans 14 amino acids. Germline CDR1 reads KGHSH; CDR2 reads LQKENI. CDR3 coding DNA: TGTGCCAGCTCACCTAGCGGGTTCACAGATACGCAGTATTTT. Translation gives CASSPSGFTDTQYF.

The genes are TRBV6-5 and TRBJ1-1; TRBD1 might be the D (5 bases). Germline CDR1 and CDR2: MNHEY and SVGAGI. The CDR3 is made up of 12 amino acids. V dropped 5 bases and J dropped 11 bases, with 15 bases sitting between them. This CDR3 is CASSPGRLEAFF. In DNA form, the CDR3 reads TGTGCCAGCAGTCCAGGGCGATTGGAGGCTTTCTTT.

This sequence joins TRBV20-1 and TRBJ1-6; D may be TRBD1 (5 bases). Trimming removed 3 bases from V and 0 bases from J, with 9 bases in between. The CDR3 spans 15 residues. Germline loops: CDR1 DFQATT, CDR2 SNEGSKA (reference sequence). The chain's CDR3 is CSASRGSSYNSPLHF. The CDR3 DNA follows: TGCAGTGCTAGTCGGGGGAGCTCCTATAATTCACCCCTCCACTTT.

The V and J genes are TRBV19 and TRBJ1-3, with D possibly TRBD1 on 5 matching bases. Trimming cost V 9 bases and J 8 bases, with 14 bases left between them. Per germline, CDR1 LNHDA and CDR2 SQIVND (reference sequence). The CDR3 extends over 12 amino acids. The CDR3 spells CASRESWDTIYF. CDR3 nucleotide sequence: TGTGCCAGCAGGGAAAGTTGGGACACCATATATTTT. Filled out from reference TRBV19 and TRBJ1-3, the complete variable domain reads DGGITQSPKYLFRKEGQNVTLSCEQNLNHDAMYWYRQDPGQGLRLIYYSQIVNDFQKGDIAEGYSVSREKKESFPLTVTSAQKNPTAFYLCASRESWDTIYFGEGSWLTVV.

V usage is TRBV4-1 and J usage is TRBJ1-2; TRBD1 matches at 7 bases. Germline-derived CDR1 and CDR2 are MGHRA and YSYEKL. Trimming at V came to 3 bases and at J to 8 bases, leaving 9 bases not matched to a gene. This CDR3 comprises 14 residues. CDR3 sequence reads: CASSQGDRMRGYTF. The CDR3 nucleotides are TGCGCCAGCAGCCAGGGGGACAGAATGCGAGGCTACACCTTC.